This T cell receptor beta chain comes out of a study of blood T cell repertoires in COVID-19. Across the whole study: Some COVID-19 samples were acute and others convalescent; all came from the United States, Italy and Spain. PBMCs, B-cell-depleted T cells, or T cells provided the cDNA or gDNA that made up the material.

How the authors handled the data: From reference gene primer amplification, estimates of nucleated cell counts were derived. TCRdb keeps only in-frame clones here, not all; method: immunoSEQ multiplex PCR. The DNA gave D and trimming, while V, J and clone size come from that table. The data hold approximately 44,000 clones, with approximately 90% observed a single time. Germline CDR1 and CDR2: MNHEY and SMNVEV (reference sequence). Between the trimmed V and J ends, which lost 3 bases and 3 bases, there was a span of 11 bases. The CDR3 consists of 14 residues. This sequence was found in a man aged 55-75 years with active COVID-19. Material: peripheral blood. The chain carries TRBV27 and TRBJ1-2, with D unresolved. The DNA of the CDR3 is TGTGCCAGCAGTTTGATGGTGGGAGACTATGGCTACACCTTC. It is translated as CASSLMVGDYGYTF.